These T cell receptor beta chains were read from a single sample in a study of human T cells and chemical hapten exposure. One entry per CDR3 protein, called by TCRdb with MiXCR from the RACE reads. The table has roughly 380,000 distinct CDR3 sequences, nearly 5% seen once. The sample was whole blood, taken in connection with sensitization to the hapten diphenylcyclopropenone (DPC). The receptors here all came from a woman aged 50 to 60 with alopecia areata. Some clones in this sample may be carry-over from other donors' samples. The CDR3 runs from the conserved cysteine through the conserved F or W. A D gene is named only where the DNA matches it firmly.

V | D | CDR3
TRBV28 | TRBD2 | CASSPTTSANEQFF
TRBV30 | . | CAWSPSADLEQFF
TRBV6-6 | . | CASSYSSRRNTEAFF
TRBV7-7 | . | CASSTNWEAQYF
TRBV7-2 | . | CASSLDGAERKPQHF
TRBV6-2/TRBV6-3 | . | CASKWYNEQFF
TRBV29-1 | TRBD2 | CSEERGSSYNEQFF
TRBV12-3/TRBV12-4 | . | CASSFTRQGQFF
TRBV7-2 | TRBD1 | CASSTYTGDQETQYF
TRBV5-6 | . | CASSSWVGSNQPQHF
TRBV20-1 | . | CSASKGSGEQYF
TRBV18 | . | CASSPQAVSRANVLTF
TRBV29-1 | TRBD1 | CSVGRQGANEKLFF
TRBV28 | . | CASSSLTGDYTDTQYF
TRBV15 | TRBD2 | CATSREGLGSYEQYF
TRBV29-1 | . | CSVESTDTQYF
TRBV14 | . | CASSQVSTGPQFF
TRBV7-2 | TRBD1 | CASSSQTGGGNQPQHF
TRBV7-9 | . | CASSPRGDSNQPQHF
TRBV7-9 | . | CASSLGDEQYF
TRBV29-1 | . | CSVDTGLGTEAFF
TRBV5-1 | . | CASSWLGPAGETQYF
TRBV20-1 | . | CSARLANTGELFF
TRBV12-3/TRBV12-4 | TRBD2 | CASSFGTSGSDEQFF
TRBV6-2/TRBV6-3 | . | CASSYSRDEQFF
TRBV9 | . | CASSPMLDTQYF
TRBV27 | . | CASSLSMGSSYNEQFF